The rows below give T cell receptor beta chains drawn from one sample of a study of radiation and T cells in renal cell carcinoma. Produced via immunoSEQ multiplex PCR; TCRdb's table is partial and in-frame only. The table lists about 88,000 clones, approximately 86% of them singletons, with around 7.9% in the top ten. The sample consisted of blood, taken from a patient whose treatment included radiotherapy and nephrectomy. Receptors originate from a man aged 50-59 years with renal cell carcinoma. Both conserved end residues are part of each CDR3. D genes are given only for firm matches. A clone size is listed for some rows: how often the clone was seen (once, few, many), or a class if it is expanded.

d_gene: -
abundance: -
v_gene: TRBV5-1
j_gene: TRBJ2-2
CDR3nt: TGCGCCAGCAGCCTTATGGACAATACCGGGGAGCTGTTTTTT
CDR3aa: CASSLMDNTGELFF

d_gene: -
abundance: -
v_gene: TRBV1
j_gene: TRBJ1-4
CDR3nt: TGCACCAGCAGCCAAGATCTAGTGAGACAGGTCGAACTGTTTTTT
CDR3aa: CTSSQDLVRQVELFF

d_gene: -
abundance: -
v_gene: TRBV19
j_gene: TRBJ2-3
CDR3nt: TGTGCCACACAACCGGGCCAAATCACAGATACGCAGTATTTT
CDR3aa: CATQPGQITDTQYF

d_gene: -
abundance: -
v_gene: TRBV7-8
j_gene: TRBJ2-7
CDR3nt: TGTGCCAGCAGCCGGAGGGTGTACGAGCAGTACTTC
CDR3aa: CASSRRVYEQYF

d_gene: TRBD1
abundance: -
v_gene: TRBV10-3
j_gene: TRBJ1-2
CDR3nt: TGTGCCATCAGTGAGGGGACAGGGTGGGACTATGGCTACACCTTC
CDR3aa: CAISEGTGWDYGYTF

d_gene: -
abundance: -
v_gene: TRBV5-1
j_gene: TRBJ2-3
CDR3nt: TGCGCCAGCAGCTTGGTGGTGGTAGATACGCAGTATTTT
CDR3aa: CASSLVVVDTQYF

d_gene: -
abundance: -
v_gene: TRBV7-9
j_gene: TRBJ1-1
CDR3nt: TGTGCCAGCAGCCAAGAGAGCACTGAAGCTTTCTTT
CDR3aa: CASSQESTEAFF

d_gene: TRBD1
abundance: -
v_gene: TRBV30
j_gene: TRBJ1-2
CDR3nt: TGTGCCTGGAGTCGCAGGGGGTATGGCTACACCTTC
CDR3aa: CAWSRRGYGYTF

d_gene: TRBD2
abundance: -
v_gene: TRBV11-2
j_gene: TRBJ2-5
CDR3nt: TGTGCCAGCAGTCCGAACAGGCGGGGGGCTATTAAGCTTGAGACCCAGTACTTC
CDR3aa: CASSPNRRGAIKLETQYF

d_gene: -
abundance: -
v_gene: TRBV5-8
j_gene: TRBJ1-2
CDR3nt: TGTGCCAGCAGCTTTCACGGCTATGGCTACACCTTC
CDR3aa: CASSFHGYGYTF

d_gene: -
abundance: -
v_gene: TRBV9
j_gene: TRBJ1-6
CDR3nt: TGTGCCAGCAGCGTAGATCATACTTTGGGGCGGTCACCCCTCCACTTT
CDR3aa: CASSVDHTLGRSPLHF

d_gene: -
abundance: -
v_gene: TRBV28
j_gene: TRBJ1-5
CDR3nt: TGTGCCAGCAGTTCCGGGGGGATTTATAGCAATCAGCCCCAGCATTTT
CDR3aa: CASSSGGIYSNQPQHF

d_gene: -
abundance: few
v_gene: TRBV29-1
j_gene: TRBJ1-1
CDR3nt: TGCAGCGTTGGCCTGACAGCCGGGGCTGAAGCTTTCTTT
CDR3aa: CSVGLTAGAEAFF

d_gene: TRBD1
abundance: -
v_gene: TRBV5-6
j_gene: TRBJ2-5
CDR3nt: TGTGCCAGCAGGGCGCAGGGGGCGCATTGGGAGACCCAGTACTTC
CDR3aa: CASRAQGAHWETQYF

d_gene: TRBD2
abundance: -
v_gene: TRBV5-1
j_gene: TRBJ2-3
CDR3nt: TGCGCCAGCAGCGAGACTAGCGGGGGGGCCGGCGATACGCAGTATTTT
CDR3aa: CASSETSGGAGDTQYF

d_gene: TRBD2
abundance: once
v_gene: TRBV2
j_gene: TRBJ2-1
CDR3nt: TGTGCCAGCATGAGGACTAGCGGATCATACAATGAGCAGTTCTTC
CDR3aa: CASMRTSGSYNEQFF